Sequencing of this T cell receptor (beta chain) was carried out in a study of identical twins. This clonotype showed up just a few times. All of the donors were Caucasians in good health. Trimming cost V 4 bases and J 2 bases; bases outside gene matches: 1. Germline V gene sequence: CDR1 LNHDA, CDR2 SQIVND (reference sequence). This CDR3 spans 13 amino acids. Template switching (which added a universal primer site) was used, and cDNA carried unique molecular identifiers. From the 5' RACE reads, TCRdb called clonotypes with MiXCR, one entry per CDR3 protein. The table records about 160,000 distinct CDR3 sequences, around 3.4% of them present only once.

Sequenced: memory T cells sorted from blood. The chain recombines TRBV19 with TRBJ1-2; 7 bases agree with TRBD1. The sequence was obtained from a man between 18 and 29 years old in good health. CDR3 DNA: TGTGCCAGTAGTACGACAGGGAACTATGGCTACACCTTC. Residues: CASSTTGNYGYTF.